The 15 T cell receptor beta chains in this list originate from one sample, sequenced in a study of T cells in localized non-small cell lung cancer (dated by TCRdb to 2018 to 2021). The library was obtained by the immunoSEQ multiplex PCR assay. TCRdb obtained this table from immuneACCESS and retained in-frame rearrangements with V and J assigned. These tables miss some clones; where compared with another copy, unresolved V genes account for less than half of the shortfall, and the remainder is unexplained. Within this sample are 2,000 to 3,000 clones, with nearly 25% of them counted one time only. The ten biggest clones cover 7.2% of the sample. Sequenced here: lung tumor tissue, sampled before any cancer treatment. The receptors here all came from a woman aged 40 to 75 with stage I lung adenocarcinoma.

This clone was counted between two and nine times. The chain employs TRBV19 and TRBJ2-1; no reliable D call. Germline CDR1 reads LNHDA; CDR2 reads SQIVND (reference sequence). CDR3 length: 16 amino acids. V gave up 4 bases and J gave up 0 bases, with 13 bases separating them. CDR3 nucleotide sequence: TGTGCCAGTAGTACCCCGGCAGACTTCTCCTACAATGAGCAGTTCTTC. Translated: CASSTPADFSYNEQFF.

This clone was seen only a few times. This sequence joins TRBV18 and TRBJ2-1; D may be TRBD2 (5 bases). V was shortened by 5 bases and J by 8 bases, with 13 bases between the two germline ends. Germline CDR1 and CDR2: KGHSH and LQKENI. The CDR3 length is 13 residues. The CDR3 here is CASSTGERDEQFF. CDR3 DNA sequence: TGTGCCAGCTCAACCGGGGAGCGAGATGAGCAGTTCTTC.

This chain links TRBV28 with TRBJ1-1; D unresolved. The CDR3 has 15 amino acids. Looked up from germline, CDR1 is MDHEN and CDR2 is SYDVKM. Between the trimmed V and J ends, which lost 7 bases and 6 bases, there was a span of 21 bases. Here the CDR3 DNA reads TGTGCCAGCACCTCCCCTAATCGACGGTCTTCTGAAGCTTTCTTT. It translates to CASTSPNRRSSEAFF. Supplemented by reference TRBV28 and TRBJ1-1, the full variable domain reads DVKVTQSSRYLVKRTGEKVFLECVQDMDHENMFWYRQDPGLGLRLIYFSYDVKMKEKGDIPEGYSVSREKKERFSLILESASTNQTSMYLCASTSPNRRSSEAFFGQGTRLTVV.

This chain links TRBV10-2 with TRBJ1-3; the match to TRBD1 covers 7 bases. J gave up 1 base and V 6 bases, and 6 bases lay outside the gene matches. The germline CDR1 and CDR2 sequences are WSHSY and SAAADI. There are 15 residues in the CDR3. The CDR3 DNA sequence: TGCGCCAGCAGCCGAGGGGGCAGGTCTGGAAACACCATATATTTT. It translates to CASSRGGRSGNTIYF.

Only a few counts were recorded for this clone. The gene calls are TRBV4-1 and TRBJ2-2; 13 bases map to TRBD2. Germline CDR1 reads MGHRA; CDR2 reads YSYEKL. V trimming: 0 bases; J trimming: 6 bases; junction bases outside the gene matches: 7. The CDR3 runs to 18 residues. This chain's CDR3 is CASSQDPLGTSGAGELFF. The CDR3 nucleotides are TGCGCCAGCAGCCAAGATCCTCTCGGGACTAGCGGGGCCGGGGAGCTGTTTTTT.

This clone is medium-sized in the sample. The chain employs TRBV11-3 and TRBJ2-1; D not certain. Germline CDR1 SGHNT, CDR2 YENEEA. The CDR3 is 15 amino acids. Trimming took 1 base from V and 3 from J, leaving 10 bases between them. The CDR3 loop reads CASSLGLYSYNEQFF. The DNA for the CDR3 is TGTGCCAGCAGCTTAGGACTTTACAGCTACAATGAGCAGTTCTTC.

This clone has more than one count but fewer than ten. The chain joins TRBV7-2 to TRBJ1-1; D may be TRBD1 (5 bases). The CDR3 covers 13 residues. CDR1 is SGHTA and CDR2 is FQGNSA in the germline V gene. The V end lost 5 bases, the J end lost 2 bases, and 9 bases lay between the germline ends. CDR3 nucleotide sequence: TGTGCCAGCAGCCGGCAGGGCAACACTGAAGCTTTCTTT. As protein: CASSRQGNTEAFF.

This clone was picked up a small number of times. CDR3 nucleotides: TGTGCCAGCCTCCTGGAGGGCCTGGACGAGCAGTACTTC. It specifies CASLLEGLDEQYF. The rearrangement links TRBV2 to TRBJ2-7; a weak D match, TRBD2 (6 bases). The CDR3 extends over 13 amino acids. The germline V gene has CDR1 SNHLY and CDR2 FYNNEI. With 8 bases removed from V and 5 bases from J, the gap between germline ends came to 16 bases.

The chain links TRBV9 to TRBJ2-7; 9 bases line up with TRBD1. The CDR3 sequence is 16 residues long. Germline CDR1 and CDR2: SGDLS and YYNGEE. V dropped 0 bases and J dropped 3; count of bases not matched to a gene: 7. In nucleotides, the CDR3 is TGTGCCAGCAGCGTAGGGTTGGGACAGGGTGGCTACGAGCAGTACTTC. Amino acids: CASSVGLGQGGYEQYF.

J is TRBJ2-7 and V is TRBV6-8; D possibly corresponds to TRBD2 (6 bases). The CDR3 sequence is 12 residues long. Trimming stripped 2 bases from V and 7 bases from J, with 9 bases between. Per germline, CDR1 MNHGY and CDR2 SAAAGT. The CDR3 reads CASSYMGGEQYF. The CDR3 DNA reads as TGTGCCAGCAGTTACATGGGGGGAGAGCAGTACTTC.

This clone came up once. V is TRBV18 and J is TRBJ1-5; 8 bases are a match to TRBD1. Germline loops: CDR1 KGHSH, CDR2 LQKENI. This CDR3 has 17 residues. V shed 1 base, J shed 4 bases, and the junction held 9 bases outside the gene matches. In nucleotides, the CDR3 is TGTGCCAGCTCACCACTCCCTTGGGGGACAGGTAATCAGCCCCAGCATTTT. Protein sequence: CASSPLPWGTGNQPQHF.

V is TRBV19 and J is TRBJ2-4; the match to TRBD2 covers 8 bases. Per the germline V gene, CDR1 is LNHDA and CDR2 is SQIVND (reference sequence). This CDR3 region has 17 residues. V lost 6 bases, J lost 0 bases, and 10 bases stayed unmatched. DNA for the CDR3: TGTGCCAGTAGCCGGGGGGGCCCAACCCTAGCCAAAAACATTCAGTACTTC. It codes for CASSRGGPTLAKNIQYF.

This clone was seen a handful of times. The chain is built from TRBV27 and TRBJ2-1, with 16 positions matching TRBD2. V lost 2 bases to trimming and J lost 6 bases; unmatched junction nucleotides: 10. Germline CDR1 reads MNHEY; CDR2 reads SMNVEV (reference sequence). The CDR3 sequence is 19 residues long. CDR3 coding DNA: TGTGCCAGCAGTTTAGGGACTAGCGGGAGGGGAGGGCTTCGCAATGAGCAGTTCTTC. Amino acids: CASSLGTSGRGGLRNEQFF.

This clone was seen more than once but under ten times. V gene TRBV28 combines with J gene TRBJ2-3; 10 positions agree with TRBD2. Germline V gives CDR1 MDHEN, CDR2 SYDVKM. The CDR3 has 16 residues. V dropped 7 bases and J dropped 6; count of bases not matched to a gene: 13. CDR3 protein: CASKEASGGRVDTQYF. In DNA form, the CDR3 reads TGTGCCAGCAAGGAGGCTAGCGGGGGACGAGTCGATACGCAGTATTTT. Full variable domain (outside the CDR3, taken from reference TRBV28 and TRBJ2-3): DVKVTQSSRYLVKRTGEKVFLECVQDMDHENMFWYRQDPGLGLRLIYFSYDVKMKEKGDIPEGYSVSREKKERFSLILESASTNQTSMYLCASKEASGGRVDTQYFGPGTRLTVL.

By sample share, this clone is medium-sized (0.01 to 0.1%). This chain uses TRBV6-8 with TRBJ2-5; 7 bases are shared with TRBD2. Germline CDR1 reads MNHGY; CDR2 reads SAAAGT. The CDR3 contains 15 residues. Trimming removed 6 bases from V and 1 base from J; junction bases left unmatched: 8. The CDR3 reads CASRELGGTQETQYF. CDR3 sequence (DNA): TGTGCCAGCAGAGAACTGGGGGGGACCCAAGAGACCCAGTACTTC.